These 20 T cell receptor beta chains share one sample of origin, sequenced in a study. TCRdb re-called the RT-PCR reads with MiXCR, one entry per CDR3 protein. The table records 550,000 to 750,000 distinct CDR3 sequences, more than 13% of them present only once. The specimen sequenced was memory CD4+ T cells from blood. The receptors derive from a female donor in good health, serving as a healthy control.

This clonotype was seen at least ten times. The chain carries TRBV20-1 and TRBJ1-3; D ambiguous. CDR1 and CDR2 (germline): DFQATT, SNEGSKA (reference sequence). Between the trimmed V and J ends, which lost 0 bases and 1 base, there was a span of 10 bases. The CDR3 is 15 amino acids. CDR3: CSARDRGLSGNTIYF. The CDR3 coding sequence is TGCAGTGCTAGAGATAGAGGGCTATCTGGAAACACCATATATTTT.

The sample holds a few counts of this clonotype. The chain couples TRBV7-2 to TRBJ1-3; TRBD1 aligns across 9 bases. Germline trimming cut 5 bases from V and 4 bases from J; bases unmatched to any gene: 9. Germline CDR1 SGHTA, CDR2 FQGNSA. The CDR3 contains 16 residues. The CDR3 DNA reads TGTGCCAGCAGCCACGCCGGGACAGGGTTCGGAAACACCATATATTTT. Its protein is CASSHAGTGFGNTIYF.

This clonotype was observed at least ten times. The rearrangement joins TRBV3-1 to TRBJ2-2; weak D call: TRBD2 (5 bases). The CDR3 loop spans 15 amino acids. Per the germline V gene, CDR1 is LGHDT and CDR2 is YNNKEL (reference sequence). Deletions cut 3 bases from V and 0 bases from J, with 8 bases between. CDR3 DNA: TGTGCCAGCAGCCAGGACTTGACGAACACCGGGGAGCTGTTTTTT. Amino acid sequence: CASSQDLTNTGELFF.

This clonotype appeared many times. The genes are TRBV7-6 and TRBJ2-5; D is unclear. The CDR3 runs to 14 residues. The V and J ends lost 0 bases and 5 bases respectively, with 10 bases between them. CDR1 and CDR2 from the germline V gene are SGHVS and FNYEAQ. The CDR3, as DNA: TGTGCCAGCAGCTTAGCTTTAACCGCTGAGACCCAGTACTTC. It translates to CASSLALTAETQYF.

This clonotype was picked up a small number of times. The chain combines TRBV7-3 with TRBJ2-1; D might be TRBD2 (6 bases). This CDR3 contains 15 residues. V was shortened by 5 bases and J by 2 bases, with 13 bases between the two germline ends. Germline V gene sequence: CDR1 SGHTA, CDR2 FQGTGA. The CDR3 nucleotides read TGTGCCAGCAGCGACGAGGGACTGGCCTACAATGAGCAGTTCTTC. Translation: CASSDEGLAYNEQFF. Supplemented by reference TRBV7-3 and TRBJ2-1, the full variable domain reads GAGVSQTPSNKVTEKGKYVELRCDPISGHTALYWYRQSLGQGPEFLIYFQGTGAADDSGLPNDRFFAVRPEGSVSTLKIQRTERGDSAVYLCASSDEGLAYNEQFFGPGTRLTVL.

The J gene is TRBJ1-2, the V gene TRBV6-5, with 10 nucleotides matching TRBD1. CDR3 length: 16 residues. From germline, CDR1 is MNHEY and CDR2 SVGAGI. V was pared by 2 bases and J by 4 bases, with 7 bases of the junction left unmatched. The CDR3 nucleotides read TGTGCCAGCAGTTACCGGTCGACAGGGGGCACCTATGGCTACACCTTC. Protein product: CASSYRSTGGTYGYTF.

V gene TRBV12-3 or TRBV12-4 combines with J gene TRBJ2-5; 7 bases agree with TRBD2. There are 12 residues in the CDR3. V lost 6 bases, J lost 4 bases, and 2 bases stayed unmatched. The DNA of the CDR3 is TGTGCCAGCAGGCCTAGCGGAGAGACCCAGTACTTC. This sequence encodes CASRPSGETQYF.

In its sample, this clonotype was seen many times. The CDR3 region is CSARTSGSTDTQYF. Written as DNA, the CDR3 is TGCAGCGCCCGGACTAGCGGGAGCACAGATACGCAGTATTTT. The chain is built from TRBV29-1 and TRBJ2-3, with 11 bases lining up with TRBD2. Germline V gene lookup returns CDR1 SQVTM and CDR2 ANQGSEA. V was pared by 7 bases and J by 0 bases, with 3 bases of the junction left unmatched. The CDR3 extends over 14 amino acids.

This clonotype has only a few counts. CDR3 in amino acids: CASSVGGNEKLFF. The CDR3 nucleotides read TGTGCCAGCAGCGTAGGAGGGAATGAAAAACTGTTTTTT. The chain combines TRBV9 with TRBJ1-4, with no clear D. Deletions cut 0 bases from V and 5 bases from J, with 5 bases between. Germline assignment: CDR1 SGDLS and CDR2 YYNGEE. This CDR3 spans 13 amino acids.

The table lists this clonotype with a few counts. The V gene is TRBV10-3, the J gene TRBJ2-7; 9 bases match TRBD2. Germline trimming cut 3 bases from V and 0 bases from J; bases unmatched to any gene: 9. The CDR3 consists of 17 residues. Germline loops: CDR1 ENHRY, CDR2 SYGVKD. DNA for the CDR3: TGTGCCATCAGTGACCGCACCCTAGCGGGGAGCTCCTACGAGCAGTACTTC. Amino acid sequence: CAISDRTLAGSSYEQYF.

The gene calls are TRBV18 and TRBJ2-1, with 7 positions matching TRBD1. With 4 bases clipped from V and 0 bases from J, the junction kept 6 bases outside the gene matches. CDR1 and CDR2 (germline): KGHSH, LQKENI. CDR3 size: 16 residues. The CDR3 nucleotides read TGTGCCAGCTCACAAACACAGGGGAGCTCCTACAATGAGCAGTTCTTC. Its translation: CASSQTQGSSYNEQFF.

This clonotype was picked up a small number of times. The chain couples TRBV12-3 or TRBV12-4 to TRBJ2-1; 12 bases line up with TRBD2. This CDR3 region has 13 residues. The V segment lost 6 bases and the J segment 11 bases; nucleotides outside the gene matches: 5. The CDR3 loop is CASRWTSGEKQFF. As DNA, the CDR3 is TGTGCCAGCAGATGGACTAGCGGGGAAAAGCAGTTCTTC.

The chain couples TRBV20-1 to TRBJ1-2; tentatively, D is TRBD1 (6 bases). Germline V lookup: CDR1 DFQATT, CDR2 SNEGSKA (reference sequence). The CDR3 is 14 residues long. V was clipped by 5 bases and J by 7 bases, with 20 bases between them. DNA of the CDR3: TGCAGTGCTGCTCTTGGCGGGGGCGCGGGTGGCTACACCTTC. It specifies CSAALGGGAGGYTF.

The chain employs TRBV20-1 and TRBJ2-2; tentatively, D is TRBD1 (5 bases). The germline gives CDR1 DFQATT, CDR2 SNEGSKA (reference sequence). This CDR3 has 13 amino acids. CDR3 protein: CSPQQANTGELFF. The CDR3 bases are TGCAGCCCCCAACAGGCGAACACCGGGGAGCTGTTTTTT.

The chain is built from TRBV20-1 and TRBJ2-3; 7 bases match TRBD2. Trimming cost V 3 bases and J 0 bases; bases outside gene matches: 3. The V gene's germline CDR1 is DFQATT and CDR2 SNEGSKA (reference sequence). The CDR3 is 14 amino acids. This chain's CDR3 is CSASSGVSTDTQYF. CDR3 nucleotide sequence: TGCAGTGCTAGCAGCGGGGTGAGCACAGATACGCAGTATTTT.

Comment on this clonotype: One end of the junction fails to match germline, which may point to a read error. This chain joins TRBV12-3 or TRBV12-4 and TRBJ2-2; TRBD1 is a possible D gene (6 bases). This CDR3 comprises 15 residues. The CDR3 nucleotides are TGTGCCAGTACCATCACAGGGCGACACACCAGGGAGCTGTTTTTT. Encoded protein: CASTITGRHTRELFF.

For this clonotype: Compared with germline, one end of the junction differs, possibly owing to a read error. CDR3 bases: TGTGTCAGCAGCTGGTCAGGGTCCGGGGAGCTGTTTTTT. This codes for CVSSWSGSGELFF. V gene TRBV7-2 combines with J gene TRBJ2-2, with D perhaps matching TRBD1 (5 bases). Germline V gene sequence: CDR1 SGHTA, CDR2 FQGNSA. This CDR3 has 13 residues.

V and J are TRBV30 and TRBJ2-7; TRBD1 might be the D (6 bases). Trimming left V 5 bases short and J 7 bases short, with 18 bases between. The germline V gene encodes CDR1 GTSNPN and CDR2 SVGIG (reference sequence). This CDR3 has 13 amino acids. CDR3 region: CAWARGRSGEQYF. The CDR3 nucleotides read TGTGCCTGGGCCAGGGGACGCTCGGGGGAGCAGTACTTC.

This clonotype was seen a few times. This CDR3 is CASSPWATENEQFF. The CDR3 DNA reads as TGTGCCAGCAGTCCATGGGCCACGGAGAATGAGCAGTTCTTC. The chain links TRBV27 to TRBJ2-1; D gene uncertain. V lost 5 bases to trimming and J lost 7 bases, with 15 bases between them. This CDR3 has 14 residues. Germline CDR1 and CDR2: MNHEY and SMNVEV (reference sequence).

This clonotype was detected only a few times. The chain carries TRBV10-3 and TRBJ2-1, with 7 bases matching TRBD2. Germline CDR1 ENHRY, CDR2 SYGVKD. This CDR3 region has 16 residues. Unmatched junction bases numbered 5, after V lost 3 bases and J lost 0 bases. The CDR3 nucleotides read TGTGCCATCAGTGAACAGCGGGGCAGCTCCTACAATGAGCAGTTCTTC. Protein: CAISEQRGSSYNEQFF.